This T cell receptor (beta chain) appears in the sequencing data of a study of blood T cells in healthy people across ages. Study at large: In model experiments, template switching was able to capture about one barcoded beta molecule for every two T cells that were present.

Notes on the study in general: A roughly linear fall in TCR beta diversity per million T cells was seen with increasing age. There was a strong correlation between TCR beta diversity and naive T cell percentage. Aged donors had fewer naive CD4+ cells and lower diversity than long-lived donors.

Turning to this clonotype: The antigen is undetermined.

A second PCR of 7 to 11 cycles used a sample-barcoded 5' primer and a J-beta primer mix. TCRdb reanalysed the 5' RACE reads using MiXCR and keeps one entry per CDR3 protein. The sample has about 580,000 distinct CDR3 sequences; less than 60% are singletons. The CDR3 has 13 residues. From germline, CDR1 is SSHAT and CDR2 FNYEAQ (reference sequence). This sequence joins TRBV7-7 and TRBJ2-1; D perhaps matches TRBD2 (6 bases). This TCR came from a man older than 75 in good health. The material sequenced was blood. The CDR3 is CASGEHEGSEQFF. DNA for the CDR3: TGTGCTAGCGGAGAGCATGAGGGGAGCGAGCAGTTCTTC. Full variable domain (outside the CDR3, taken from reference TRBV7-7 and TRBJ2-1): GAGVSQSPRYKVTKRGQDVTLRCDPISSHATLYWYQQALGQGPEFLTYFNYEAQPDKSGLPSDRFSAERPEGSISTLTIQRTEQRDSAMYRCASGEHEGSEQFFGPGTRLTVL.